This T cell receptor beta chain appears in the sequencing data of a study of Graves' ophthalmopathy and Graves' hyperthyroidism. This CDR3 comprises 15 residues. V was shortened by 0 bases and J by 4 bases, with 13 bases between the two germline ends. Germline CDR1 ENHRY, CDR2 SYGVKD. TCR beta CDR3 amplification used RNA transcripts. The first-round RT-PCR employed HTBI primers together with the Qiagen OneStep RT-PCR kit. A multiplex PCR was then performed as the second round. MiXCR, applied by TCRdb to the multiplex PCR reads, yields one record per CDR3 protein. Altogether over a million distinct CDR3 sequences are present, less than 45% being singletons, with the ten largest covering over 8.5%. This clonotype was observed many times. Orbital computed tomography, thyroid ultrasound, TRAb, serum thyroxine and clinical symptoms formed the basis of diagnosis.

This chain joins TRBV10-3 and TRBJ2-7, with D tentatively TRBD2 (5 bases). This TCR was sampled from an adult man with Graves' hyperthyroidism. Sequencing was performed on peripheral blood or thyroid tissue (not recorded which). The CDR3 reads CAISESRVGHYEQYF. The CDR3 nucleotides read TGTGCCATCAGTGAGTCGAGGGTGGGTCATTACGAGCAGTACTTC.